This TCR beta chain was captured in a study of T-cell memory formation after mild COVID-19. TCRdb recomputed calls from the 5' RACE reads with MiXCR, one row per CDR3 protein. The sample includes 300,000 to 400,000 distinct CDR3 sequences, 25% to 30% of them seen just once. The length of the CDR3 is 13 residues. V lost 3 bases and J 4 bases, leaving 9 bases between the germline ends. A remark on this clonotype: Its specificity is unknown.

Study-level results: Second-wave clones peaking on day 37 lacked confirmed SARS-CoV-2 specificity. Pre-infection memory already had some responding clones, implying cross-reactive memory joined.

The rearrangement links TRBV12-3 or TRBV12-4 to TRBJ1-2; D is undetermined. The receptor was derived from an adult woman who had mild COVID-19 (a few samples of this study predate the infection). Cell type and time point are not known. Sequencing input: PBMCs or a T cell subset sorted from them (not recorded which). The CDR3 sequence is CASSLQQIYGYTF. The CDR3 nucleotides read TGTGCCAGCAGTTTGCAACAGATCTATGGCTACACCTTC.